Below, 14 T cell receptor beta chains from the same sample are listed, as sequenced in a study of T cell clonotyping in hematopoietic cell transplantation. Clones were read by immunoSEQ multiplex PCR, and TCRdb kept only the in-frame ones, dropping some. Seen here are approximately 9,300 clones, 84% observed once, and the top ten hold 45% to 55%. The material sequenced was PBMCs, taken at the time of graft-versus-host disease after allogeneic stem cell transplant. The receptors stem from a male patient between 55 and 70 years old who had an allogeneic stem cell transplant from an unrelated donor, so the T cells may come from the graft donor. Some clones in this sample may be carry-over from other donors' samples.

In regard to this clone: Since no conserved phenylalanine or tryptophan closes the CDR3, a read error is the likely cause. It is unclear where the CDR3 begins or ends on the DNA, so no DNA is shown, and the CDR3 is as TCRdb lists it. The gene calls are TRBV21-1 and TRBJ1-6; the table names TRBD1, a call not compared with the DNA. TRBV21-1 is tagged as a pseudogene. The CDR3 sequence runs 8 residues, both termini included. CDR3 amino acids: CASSKFLA.

Relative to its sample, this clone is medium-sized. V is TRBV2 and J is TRBJ2-3; no reliable D call. The CDR3 sequence is 15 residues long. Germline CDR1 SNHLY, CDR2 FYNNEI. V was clipped by 7 bases and J by 1 base, with 15 bases between them. The CDR3 is CASTPLAHRTDTQYF. DNA for the CDR3: TGTGCCAGCACCCCTCTGGCACACCGCACAGATACGCAGTATTTT.

This clone was recorded a few times. The J gene is TRBJ1-4, the V gene TRBV9; D may be TRBD1 (6 bases). CDR1 and CDR2 from the germline V gene are SGDLS and YYNGEE. The CDR3 runs 15 residues. Trimming removed 3 bases at V and 7 bases at J, with 16 bases between. CDR3 in amino acids: CASSEGGTSVEKLFF. The CDR3 nucleotides are TGTGCCAGCAGCGAGGGGGGGACGTCGGTTGAAAAACTGTTTTTT. Combining the CDR3 with reference TRBV9 and TRBJ1-4 gives the whole variable domain DSGVTQTPKHLITATGQRVTLRCSPRSGDLSVYWYQQSLDQGLQFLIQYYNGEERAKGNILERFSAQQFPDLHSELNLSSLELGDSALYFCASSEGGTSVEKLFFGSGTQLSVL.

The chain is built from TRBV5-5 and TRBJ1-3; a weak D match, TRBD1 (6 bases). Germline CDR1 SGHKS, CDR2 YYEKEE (reference sequence). This CDR3 spans 15 amino acids. V was cut by 0 bases and J by 3 bases, with 10 bases left in between. DNA for the CDR3: TGTGCCAGCAGCTTGGCTGGCAGGGGTGGAAACACCATATATTTT. Translated, it gives CASSLAGRGGNTIYF.

The chain employs TRBV9 and TRBJ1-2, with D tentatively TRBD1 (6 bases). The V end lost 4 bases, the J end lost 7 bases, and 11 bases lay between the germline ends. CDR1 SGDLS and CDR2 YYNGEE come from the germline V gene. The CDR3 sequence is 12 residues long. This CDR3 is CASSQQGLGYTF. CDR3 in DNA: TGTGCCAGCAGCCAACAGGGACTTGGCTACACCTTC.

This rearrangement joins TRBV19 to TRBJ2-5, with TRBD2 matching over 7 bases. The CDR3 totals 15 residues. Germline lookup yields CDR1 LNHDA and CDR2 SQIVND (reference sequence). Trimming cost V 3 bases and J 2 bases; bases outside gene matches: 6. The CDR3 loop is CASSISSGVQETQYF. The CDR3 DNA follows: TGTGCCAGTAGTATTTCGAGCGGGGTTCAAGAGACCCAGTACTTC.

This sequence joins TRBV19 and TRBJ2-3, with D maybe TRBD2 (5 bases). Deletions cut 3 bases from V and 3 bases from J, with 13 bases between. This CDR3 has 15 residues. In germline, CDR1 is LNHDA, CDR2 SQIVND (reference sequence). CDR3 in DNA: TGTGCCAGTAGTATCGGAACTAGAAGGACAGATACGCAGTATTTT. This encodes CASSIGTRRTDTQYF.

The rearrangement links TRBV27 to TRBJ2-2; TRBD1 is a possible D gene (5 bases). Trimming stripped 3 bases from V and 1 base from J, with 9 bases between. In germline, CDR1 is MNHEY, CDR2 SMNVEV (reference sequence). The CDR3 covers 15 residues. The CDR3 loop reads CASSLNRRNTGELFF. Written as DNA, the CDR3 is TGTGCCAGCAGTTTGAACAGGAGGAACACCGGGGAGCTGTTTTTT.

The chain carries TRBV6-1 and TRBJ2-1; 10 bases are shared with TRBD2. The V gene's germline CDR1 is MNHNS and CDR2 SASEGT. The CDR3 consists of 13 residues. V shed 7 bases, J shed 10 bases, and the junction held 7 bases outside the gene matches. The CDR3 region has the DNA TGTGCCAGCACCCGGACTAGCGGTGGCGAGCAGTTCTTC. It translates to CASTRTSGGEQFF.

This clone is medium-sized (0.01 to 0.1%) by share. The rearrangement links TRBV9 to TRBJ1-1; weak D call: TRBD1 (6 bases). V lost 0 bases to trimming and J lost 7 bases, with 10 bases between them. Germline V gives CDR1 SGDLS, CDR2 YYNGEE. The CDR3 totals 13 residues. The CDR3 reads CASSVVGQREAFF. CDR3 DNA: TGTGCCAGCAGCGTAGTCGGACAGCGTGAAGCTTTCTTT. Full variable domain (missing parts from reference TRBV9 and TRBJ1-1): DSGVTQTPKHLITATGQRVTLRCSPRSGDLSVYWYQQSLDQGLQFLIQYYNGEERAKGNILERFSAQQFPDLHSELNLSSLELGDSALYFCASSVVGQREAFFGQGTRLTVV.

The V call is TRBV2, the J call TRBJ1-2; the match to TRBD1 covers 8 bases. The germline V gene encodes CDR1 SNHLY and CDR2 FYNNEI. After removal of 4 bases from V and 2 bases from J, the junction contained 6 bases not matched to a gene. The CDR3 loop spans 15 amino acids. CDR3 sequence: CASSVLRTGNYGYTF. The DNA of the CDR3 is TGTGCCAGCAGTGTTCTCCGGACAGGGAACTATGGCTACACCTTC.

J is TRBJ1-3 and V is TRBV5-6; D may be TRBD1 (5 bases). CDR1 SGHDT and CDR2 YYEEEE come from the germline V gene. This CDR3 contains 16 residues. V shed 3 bases and J shed 3 bases, with 16 bases lying between them. CDR3 coding DNA: TGTGCCAGCAGCTACCAACCGGGACCCAGTGGAAACACCATATATTTT. Its translation is CASSYQPGPSGNTIYF. The entire variable domain, with the rest obtained from reference TRBV5-6 and TRBJ1-3, is as follows: DAGVTQSPTHLIKTRGQQVTLRCSPKSGHDTVSWYQQALGQGPQFIFQYYEEEERQRGNFPDRFSGHQFPNYSSELNVNALLLGDSALYLCASSYQPGPSGNTIYFGEGSWLTVV.

The chain combines TRBV29-1 with TRBJ2-7, with D perhaps being TRBD1 or TRBD2 (6 bases each). This CDR3 spans 13 amino acids. Germline CDR1 and CDR2: SQVTM and ANQGSEA. V was cut by 6 bases and J by 3 bases, with 15 bases left in between. The DNA of the CDR3 is TGCAGCGTAAGAAACGGGGGCAGCTACGAGCAGTACTTC. Translated: CSVRNGGSYEQYF.

The chain joins TRBV29-1 to TRBJ2-2, with D perhaps matching TRBD2 (6 bases). The V and J ends lost 3 bases and 0 bases respectively, with 8 bases between them. The CDR3 contains 14 residues. Germline V lookup: CDR1 SQVTM, CDR2 ANQGSEA. The CDR3 DNA sequence: TGCAGCGTTGATGCGGGGCCGAACACCGGGGAGCTGTTTTTT. Translated, it gives CSVDAGPNTGELFF.